A single sample is the source of the 17 T cell receptor beta chains below, sequenced in a study of cytomegalovirus exposure and HLA in healthy donors. PCR was performed using 60 Vbeta and 13 Jbeta primers. Profiling relied on immunoSEQ multiplex PCR, and the TCRdb table lists in-frame clones only, not all of them. The data show more than 95,000 clones, roughly 80% seen once. Sequences were obtained from PBMCs. Every receptor here comes from a man aged 50-60 years in good health and CMV-seropositive.

The V gene is TRBV6-5, the J gene TRBJ2-7; 10 positions match TRBD1. In germline, CDR1 is MNHEY, CDR2 SVGAGI. The CDR3 has 14 residues. The junction had 9 bases not matched to a gene; V was cut back by 7 bases and J by 6 bases. The CDR3 spells CASTSRQGAGEQYF. For the CDR3, the DNA is TGTGCCAGCACCTCCAGACAGGGGGCAGGCGAGCAGTACTTC.

As to this clone: Different DNA sequences within this sample yield the same CDR3. The V gene is TRBV28, the J gene TRBJ2-7, with TRBD1 matching over 8 bases. V gave up 6 bases and J gave up 3 bases; unmatched junction bases: 7. The CDR3 runs to 14 residues. Germline V gene lookup returns CDR1 MDHEN and CDR2 SYDVKM. CDR3 sequence reads: CASSAGTGYYEQYF. The CDR3 nucleotides read TGTGCCAGCAGCGCCGGGACAGGATACTACGAGCAGTACTTC.

The chain joins TRBV27 to TRBJ2-5, with 7 bases matching TRBD1. The closer fit of TRBJ2-7 to the DNA end suggests the J call may be wrong. The CDR3 loop spans 14 amino acids. The germline CDR1 and CDR2 sequences are MNHEY and SMNVEV (reference sequence). CDR3 sequence reads: CASSLGQFSYEQYF. The CDR3 DNA is TGTGCCAGCAGTTTGGGACAGTTCAGCTACGAGCAGTACTTC.

This rearrangement joins TRBV7-3 to TRBJ2-3, with 10 bases that match TRBD1. This CDR3 has 16 residues. V was pared by 5 bases and J by 4 bases, with 9 bases of the junction left unmatched. In germline, CDR1 is SGHTA, CDR2 FQGTGA. CDR3 in DNA: TGTGCCAGCAGCGTACGTGGGACAGGGGTGGCAGATACGCAGTATTTT. Its protein is CASSVRGTGVADTQYF.

This chain joins TRBV18 and TRBJ2-1, with TRBD2 matching 10 bases. The CDR3 sequence is 16 residues long. The germline gives CDR1 KGHSH, CDR2 LQKENI. The ends lost 3 bases at V and 6 bases at J; junction bases unmatched: 8. The CDR3: CASSPPGVAGGNEQFF. CDR3 DNA sequence: TGTGCCAGCTCACCGCCGGGGGTAGCGGGAGGCAATGAGCAGTTCTTC.

This clone was found a few times. The sample carries other DNA sequences with the same CDR3. V is TRBV5-1 and J is TRBJ2-1; perhaps TRBD2 as D (5 bases). With 0 bases removed from V and 3 bases from J, the gap between germline ends came to 10 bases. In germline, CDR1 is SGHRS, CDR2 YFSETQ. The CDR3 has 15 residues. DNA for the CDR3: TGCGCCAGCAGCTTGGAGTCGGGAAGCTACAATGAGCAGTTCTTC. Protein sequence: CASSLESGSYNEQFF. Full variable domain (outside the CDR3, taken from reference TRBV5-1 and TRBJ2-1): KAGVTQTPRYLIKTRGQQVTLSCSPISGHRSVSWYQQTPGQGLQFLFEYFSETQRNKGNFPGRFSGRQFSNSRSEMNVSTLELGDSALYLCASSLESGSYNEQFFGPGTRLTVL.

The chain carries TRBV27 and TRBJ1-5; 7 nucleotides agree with TRBD1. Germline lookup yields CDR1 MNHEY and CDR2 SMNVEV (reference sequence). Trimming removed 1 base from V and 5 bases from J; junction bases left unmatched: 2. The CDR3 is 14 residues long. The CDR3 DNA reads as TGTGCCAGCAGTTTATATCAGGGGGATCAGCCCCAGCATTTT. Residues: CASSLYQGDQPQHF.

V usage is TRBV7-9 and J usage is TRBJ2-7; D remains ambiguous. Trimming cost V 1 base and J 2 bases, with 15 bases left between them. The germline V gene has CDR1 SEHNR and CDR2 FQNEAQ (reference sequence). This CDR3 is built from 16 residues. This CDR3 reads CASSLVGQAKPYEQYF. The CDR3 nucleotides are TGTGCCAGCAGCTTAGTCGGTCAGGCGAAACCCTACGAGCAGTACTTC. Looking up the rest from reference TRBV7-9 and TRBJ2-7 gives the full variable domain: DTGVSQNPRHKITKRGQNVTFRCDPISEHNRLYWYRQTLGQGPEFLTYFQNEAQLEKSRLLSDRFSAERPKGSFSTLEIQRTEQGDSAMYLCASSLVGQAKPYEQYFGPGTRLTVT.

The chain is built from TRBV7-2 and TRBJ1-5, with 8 bases that match TRBD1. V shed 5 bases, J shed 5 bases, and the junction held 8 bases outside the gene matches. The CDR3 has 15 residues. Looked up from germline, CDR1 is SGHTA and CDR2 is FQGNSA. As DNA, the CDR3 is TGTGCCAGCAGCCCTACTGGACAGGGTGATCAGCCCCAGCATTTT. This sequence encodes CASSPTGQGDQPQHF.

V is TRBV19 and J is TRBJ1-1; the match to TRBD1 covers 7 bases. CDR3 size: 14 residues. After removal of 0 bases from V and 6 bases from J, the junction contained 4 bases not matched to a gene. Germline V gene sequence: CDR1 LNHDA, CDR2 SQIVND (reference sequence). The CDR3 sequence: CASSIDSDRSEAFF. The CDR3 region has the DNA TGTGCCAGTAGTATAGATTCGGACAGGTCTGAAGCTTTCTTT.

This chain uses TRBV28 with TRBJ2-3; TRBD2 matches at 9 bases. V lost 7 bases to trimming and J lost 0 bases; unmatched junction nucleotides: 17. The germline V gene has CDR1 MDHEN and CDR2 SYDVKM. This CDR3 has 19 residues. CDR3: CASTLPASGVRASTDTQYF. CDR3 DNA: TGTGCCAGCACCCTCCCGGCTAGCGGGGTAAGAGCTAGCACAGATACGCAGTATTTT.

CDR3 nucleotide sequence: TGTGCCAGCGGATTTAGCGGGAGAGTCTCCTACGAGCAGTACTTC. Translating it yields CASGFSGRVSYEQYF. This chain uses TRBV27 with TRBJ2-7; 9 positions agree with TRBD2. Germline lookup yields CDR1 MNHEY and CDR2 SMNVEV (reference sequence). The CDR3 is 15 residues long. After removal of 8 bases from V and 0 bases from J, the junction contained 8 bases not matched to a gene.

This chain links TRBV18 with TRBJ2-7, with 7 bases fitting TRBD1. The CDR3 is 16 residues long. Germline trimming cut 1 base from V and 6 bases from J; bases unmatched to any gene: 12. The V gene's germline CDR1 is KGHSH and CDR2 LQKENI. CDR3 region: CASSPLRGRPEAEQYF. CDR3 in DNA: TGTGCCAGCTCACCACTAAGGGGGCGCCCGGAAGCCGAGCAGTACTTC. Full variable domain (rest looked up from reference TRBV18 and TRBJ2-7): NAGVMQNPRHLVRRRGQEARLRCSPMKGHSHVYWYRQLPEEGLKFMVYLQKENIIDESGMPKERFSAEFPKEGPSILRIQQVVRGDSAAYFCASSPLRGRPEAEQYFGPGTRLTVT.

The CDR3 bases are TGCAGCGTCTCCGGGACAGTAGGAAACACCATATATTTT. This codes for CSVSGTVGNTIYF. The chain employs TRBV29-1 and TRBJ1-3, with 7 nucleotides matching TRBD1. The length of the CDR3 is 13 residues. Germline CDR1 reads SQVTM; CDR2 reads ANQGSEA. V lost 6 bases to trimming and J lost 4 bases; unmatched junction nucleotides: 6.

This clone was seen a few times. This chain links TRBV5-6 with TRBJ2-5; unclear D gene. CDR1 is SGHDT, CDR2 YYEEEE, per germline. The CDR3 covers 13 residues. Trimming removed 2 bases at V and 4 bases at J, with 9 bases between. The chain's CDR3 is CASSFLSRETQYF. The DNA of the CDR3 is TGTGCCAGCAGCTTTTTAAGTAGAGAGACCCAGTACTTC.

The V call is TRBV7-2, the J call TRBJ2-7; TRBD1 aligns across 7 bases. V lost 4 bases to trimming and J lost 6 bases; unmatched junction nucleotides: 12. Per germline, CDR1 SGHTA and CDR2 FQGNSA. The CDR3 sequence is 15 residues long. The CDR3 loop reads CASSSNLDRWVEQYF. CDR3 nucleotide sequence: TGTGCCAGCAGCTCCAACCTGGACAGGTGGGTCGAGCAGTACTTC.

This chain joins TRBV19 and TRBJ1-1, with 11 positions matching TRBD1. J lost 3 bases, V lost 5 bases, and 5 bases had no gene match. The length of the CDR3 is 15 residues. Germline V gene sequence: CDR1 LNHDA, CDR2 SQIVND (reference sequence). The CDR3 loop reads CASSLGTGGDTEAFF. CDR3 DNA: TGTGCCAGTAGTCTCGGGACAGGGGGTGACACTGAAGCTTTCTTT.